What follows are 20 T cell receptor beta chains derived from one specimen sequenced in a study of T-cell reconstitution after alpha-beta-depleted transplantation in children. Using unique molecular identifiers, the investigators prepared the TCRbeta library. One entry per CDR3 protein, called by TCRdb with MiXCR from the PCR reads. Of some 460,000 distinct CDR3 sequences listed, roughly 17% are singletons. This material consisted of PBMCs, mostly from graft donor cells, taken 360 days after TCRalphabeta/CD19-depleted stem cell transplant. The receptors come from a boy younger than two who had a stem cell transplant for Wiskott-Aldrich syndrome, so the T cells may come from the graft donor.

This clonotype has only a few counts. The rearrangement joins TRBV12-3 or TRBV12-4 to TRBJ2-5, with D possibly TRBD2 on 5 matching bases. The CDR3 contains 14 residues. Trimming pared 3 bases from V and 4 bases from J, leaving 12 bases between. CDR3 residues: CASSFVIRGETQYF. The CDR3 DNA follows: TGTGCCAGCAGTTTTGTAATTCGGGGAGAGACCCAGTACTTC.

This clonotype was recorded a few times. The junction differs from germline at one of its ends, possibly a read error. J is TRBJ2-5 and V is TRBV2; D remains ambiguous. This CDR3 spans 10 amino acids. CDR1 and CDR2 from the germline V gene are SNHLY and FYNNEI. The CDR3 here is CASREETQYF. CDR3 sequence (DNA): TGTGCCAGCAGGGAAGAGACCCAGTACTTC.

This chain links TRBV29-1 with TRBJ2-1; TRBD1 is a possible D gene (6 bases). From germline, CDR1 is SQVTM and CDR2 ANQGSEA. The CDR3 covers 12 residues. V gave up 1 base and J gave up 11 bases, with 12 bases separating them. CDR3 sequence reads: CSVEGPQGQQFF. CDR3 DNA sequence: TGCAGCGTTGAAGGTCCCCAGGGGCAGCAGTTCTTC.

Notes on this clonotype: Compared with germline, one end of the junction differs, possibly owing to a read error. This chain uses TRBV7-2 with TRBJ1-1; maybe TRBD1 (5 bases). The CDR3 covers 15 residues. Germline V gene lookup returns CDR1 SGHTA and CDR2 FQGNSA. CDR3 loop: CASSLKGATNIEAFF. DNA of the CDR3: TGTGCCAGCAGCTTAAAAGGGGCCACGAACATTGAAGCTTTCTTT.

This clonotype was counted only a few times. The chain links TRBV27 to TRBJ2-7; 7 bases are a match to TRBD2. CDR3 length: 14 amino acids. V was pared by 0 bases and J by 5 bases, with 4 bases of the junction left unmatched. The germline V gene encodes CDR1 MNHEY and CDR2 SMNVEV (reference sequence). The chain's CDR3 is CASSLSRTRDEQYF. The CDR3 nucleotides are TGTGCCAGCAGTTTATCTCGGACTAGGGACGAGCAGTACTTC.

The V and J genes are TRBV10-3 and TRBJ2-5; the match to TRBD2 covers 7 bases. Germline lookup yields CDR1 ENHRY and CDR2 SYGVKD. J gave up 5 bases and V 10 bases, and 10 bases lay outside the gene matches. CDR3 length: 13 amino acids. CDR3 sequence reads: CATANLAEETQYF. CDR3 nucleotide sequence: TGTGCCACTGCTAACCTAGCGGAGGAGACCCAGTACTTC.

This clonotype was detected a few times. CDR3 amino acids: CASSLGTTDYGYTF. In DNA form, the CDR3 reads TGCGCCAGCAGCTTGGGCACGACTGACTATGGCTACACCTTC. This sequence joins TRBV5-1 and TRBJ1-2; D call uncertain. Germline-derived CDR1 and CDR2 are SGHRS and YFSETQ. The CDR3 covers 14 residues. Trimming pared 0 bases from V and 3 bases from J, leaving 9 bases between.

This sequence joins TRBV5-1 and TRBJ2-5; no firm D call. CDR3 length: 13 residues. Per the germline V gene, CDR1 is SGHRS and CDR2 is YFSETQ. V gave up 1 base and J gave up 5 bases, with 9 bases separating them. The CDR3 region has the DNA TGCGCCAGCAGCTTGAGGGATAAGGAGACCCAGTACTTC. Its protein is CASSLRDKETQYF.

The J gene is TRBJ2-1, the V gene TRBV7-8; D unresolved. Germline V gene data show CDR1 as SGHVS and CDR2 as FQNEAQ. CDR3 length: 17 residues. Trimming took off 5 bases at V and 2 bases at J, with 19 bases between the two ends. CDR3 protein: CASSVGPGPITYNEQFF. The CDR3 nucleotides read TGTGCCAGCAGCGTAGGCCCGGGCCCTATCACCTACAATGAGCAGTTCTTC.

J is TRBJ2-1 and V is TRBV7-9, with D possibly TRBD1 on 5 matching bases. Germline V gene sequence: CDR1 SEHNR, CDR2 FQNEAQ (reference sequence). V was shortened by 4 bases and J by 0 bases, with 10 bases between the two germline ends. The CDR3 has 15 residues. Here the CDR3 DNA reads TGTGCCAGCAGCTCCATCAGGGACTCCTACAATGAGCAGTTCTTC. Its translation: CASSSIRDSYNEQFF.

Written as DNA, the CDR3 is TGCGCCAGCAGTACGGACAGCACAGATACGCAGTATTTT. The encoded protein is CASSTDSTDTQYF. The J gene is TRBJ2-3, the V gene TRBV10-1; D remains unclear. Germline V lookup: CDR1 WNHNN, CDR2 SYGVQD (reference sequence). The V gene lost 5 bases and the J gene lost 0 bases, with 6 bases spanning the gap. This CDR3 is built from 13 residues.

V and J are TRBV28 and TRBJ2-7; either TRBD1 or TRBD2 may fit D (5 bases each). Germline CDR1 and CDR2: MDHEN and SYDVKM. Deletions cut 8 bases from V and 3 bases from J, with 14 bases between. This CDR3 spans 13 amino acids. The CDR3 here is CASGSGQVYEQYF. CDR3 DNA sequence: TGTGCCAGCGGATCGGGGCAAGTCTACGAGCAGTACTTC.

This clonotype was observed a handful of times. CDR3 loop: CASTPNLREQFF. The CDR3 DNA reads TGTGCCAGCACCCCAAATCTACGGGAGCAGTTCTTC. The chain employs TRBV2 and TRBJ2-1; D call uncertain. The CDR3 is made up of 12 amino acids. V was shortened by 7 bases and J by 10 bases, with 14 bases between the two germline ends. Germline loops: CDR1 SNHLY, CDR2 FYNNEI.

V gene TRBV10-3 combines with J gene TRBJ2-4; a weak D match, TRBD2 (5 bases). Germline CDR1 reads ENHRY; CDR2 reads SYGVKD. This CDR3 has 16 residues. With 0 bases removed from V and 9 bases from J, the gap between germline ends came to 18 bases. The CDR3 DNA is TGTGCCATCAGTGAGTCGGCCGGGGTTAAGAGGGTCATTCAGTACTTC. Protein: CAISESAGVKRVIQYF.

This chain connects TRBV29-1 to TRBJ1-2; D is ambiguous. V was pared by 5 bases and J by 0 bases, with 10 bases between. The CDR3 contains 13 residues. Germline V gene sequence: CDR1 SQVTM, CDR2 ANQGSEA. The DNA for the CDR3 is TGCAGCGTTACGAAAGCAGCTAACTATGGCTACACCTTC. It yields the protein CSVTKAANYGYTF.

V gene TRBV3-1 combines with J gene TRBJ2-7; the D gene is possibly TRBD2 (5 bases). V lost 1 base and J 7 bases, leaving 17 bases between the germline ends. From germline, CDR1 is LGHDT and CDR2 YNNKEL (reference sequence). The CDR3 is 15 amino acids. This CDR3 is CASSQARGIVEEQYF. Written as DNA, the CDR3 is TGTGCCAGCAGCCAAGCAAGAGGGATAGTTGAGGAGCAGTACTTC.

This clonotype was detected only a few times. The chain couples TRBV7-9 to TRBJ2-5; D remains unclear. The CDR3 runs 11 residues. The germline V and J ends were trimmed by 5 bases and 9 bases, with 10 bases remaining between them. Germline CDR1 and CDR2: SEHNR and FQNEAQ (reference sequence). Here the CDR3 reads CASSTLKSQYF. The CDR3, as DNA: TGTGCCAGCAGCACTCTTAAGTCCCAGTACTTC.

J is TRBJ2-5 and V is TRBV4-2; the match to TRBD2 covers 10 bases. CDR1 and CDR2 (germline): LGHNA, YNFKEQ. CDR3 size: 16 residues. The junction had 7 bases not matched to a gene; V was cut back by 2 bases and J by 4 bases. CDR3 amino acids: CASSQPQRGGIETQYF. The CDR3, as DNA: TGTGCCAGCAGCCAACCACAGCGGGGGGGCATAGAGACCCAGTACTTC.

This clonotype showed up just a few times. V usage is TRBV28 and J usage is TRBJ2-4; D is possibly TRBD2 (6 bases). The germline CDR1 and CDR2 sequences are MDHEN and SYDVKM. This CDR3 has 15 residues. The V end lost 2 bases, the J end lost 1 base, and 9 bases lay between the germline ends. The CDR3 nucleotides read TGTGCCAGCAGTTTAGCGGGAAAGGCCAAAAACATTCAGTACTTC. It yields the protein CASSLAGKAKNIQYF.

The chain combines TRBV7-9 with TRBJ1-2; no reliable D call. The CDR3 extends over 13 amino acids. The germline V and J ends were trimmed by 5 bases and 4 bases, with 11 bases remaining between them. CDR1 and CDR2 (germline): SEHNR, FQNEAQ (reference sequence). CDR3 bases: TGTGCCAGCAGCCCCAAGGGAGGCTATGGCTACACCTTC. This translates into CASSPKGGYGYTF.